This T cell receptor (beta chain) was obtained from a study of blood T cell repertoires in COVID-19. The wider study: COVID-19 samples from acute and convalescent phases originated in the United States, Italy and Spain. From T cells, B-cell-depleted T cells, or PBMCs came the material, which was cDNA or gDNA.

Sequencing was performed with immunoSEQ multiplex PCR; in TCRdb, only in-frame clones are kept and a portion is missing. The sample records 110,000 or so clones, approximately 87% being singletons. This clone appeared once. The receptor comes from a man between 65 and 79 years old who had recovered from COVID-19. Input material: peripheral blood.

CDR3 sequence: CASSEAPPPREVTDTQYF. Written as DNA, the CDR3 is TGTGCCAGCAGTGAAGCCCCGCCACCCAGAGAGGTCACAGATACGCAGTATTTT. The rearrangement links TRBV6-1 to TRBJ2-3; D remains unclear. The CDR3 runs 18 residues. With 0 bases removed from V and 2 bases from J, the gap between germline ends came to 18 bases. Germline V lookup: CDR1 MNHNS, CDR2 SASEGT.